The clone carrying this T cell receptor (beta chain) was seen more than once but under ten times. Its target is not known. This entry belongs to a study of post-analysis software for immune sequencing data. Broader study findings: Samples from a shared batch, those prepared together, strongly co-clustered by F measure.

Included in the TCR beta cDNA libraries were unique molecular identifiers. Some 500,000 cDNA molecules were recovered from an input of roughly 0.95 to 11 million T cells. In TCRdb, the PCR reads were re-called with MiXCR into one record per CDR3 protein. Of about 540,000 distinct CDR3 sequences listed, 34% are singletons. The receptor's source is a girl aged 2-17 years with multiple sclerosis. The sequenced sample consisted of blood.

CDR3 DNA sequence: TGTGCCAGCAGTTACCGCATACGGGGCGGGGGAGCCTCCTACAATGAGCAGTTCTTC. Translated: CASSYRIRGGGASYNEQFF. The gene calls are TRBV6-5 and TRBJ2-1; 7 nucleotides line up with TRBD2. The CDR3 extends over 19 amino acids. Germline V lookup: CDR1 MNHEY, CDR2 SVGAGI. V shed 2 bases, J shed 0 bases, and the junction held 13 bases outside the gene matches.